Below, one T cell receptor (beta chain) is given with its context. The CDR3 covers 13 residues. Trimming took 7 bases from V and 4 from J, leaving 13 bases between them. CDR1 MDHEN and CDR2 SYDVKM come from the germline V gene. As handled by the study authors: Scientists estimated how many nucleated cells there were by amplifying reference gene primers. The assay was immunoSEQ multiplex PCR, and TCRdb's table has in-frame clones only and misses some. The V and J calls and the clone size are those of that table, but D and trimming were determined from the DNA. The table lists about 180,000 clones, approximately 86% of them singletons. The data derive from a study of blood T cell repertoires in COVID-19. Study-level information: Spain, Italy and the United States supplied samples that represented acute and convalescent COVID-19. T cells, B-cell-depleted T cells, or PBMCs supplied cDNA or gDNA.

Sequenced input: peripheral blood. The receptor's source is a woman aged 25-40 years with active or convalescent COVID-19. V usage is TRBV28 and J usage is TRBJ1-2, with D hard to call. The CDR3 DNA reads TGTGCCAGCACTAGAGGCGGAGGCTATGGCTACACCTTC. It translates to CASTRGGGYGYTF.